This TCR beta chain was recorded in a study of shared clonotypes between healthy human individuals. Using immunoSEQ multiplex PCR, the repertoire was profiled, and TCRdb retains in-frame clones only, with some absent. There are about 1 million clones in the sample; about four fifths occur only once, and 0.52% lies in the top ten. This clone has a handful of counts. What was sequenced was memory CD4+ T cells from PBMCs. Subset in this sample: CD45RA-negative fraction. This clonotype was obtained from a man younger than 30 in good health. Some clones in this sample may be carry-over from other donors' samples.

The CDR3, as DNA: TGTGCCAGCAGCAAGGGACAGGATAGGAAAGAGACCCAGTACTTC. Its translation: CASSKGQDRKETQYF. V and J are TRBV9 and TRBJ2-5, with 8 positions matching TRBD1. Trimming removed 4 bases from V and 3 bases from J; junction bases left unmatched: 8. The CDR3 extends over 15 amino acids. CDR1 is SGDLS, CDR2 YYNGEE, per germline. Supplemented by reference TRBV9 and TRBJ2-5, the full variable domain reads DSGVTQTPKHLITATGQRVTLRCSPRSGDLSVYWYQQSLDQGLQFLIQYYNGEERAKGNILERFSAQQFPDLHSELNLSSLELGDSALYFCASSKGQDRKETQYFGPGTRLLVL.